These 5 T cell receptor beta chains came from one sample sequenced in a study of blood T cell repertoires in COVID-19 (dated by TCRdb to 2020 to 2021). The library relied on the immunoSEQ multiplex PCR assay. Not all clones reach the TCRdb copy of this immuneACCESS table, which keeps in-frame sequences only. Checked studies attribute under half of the gap to unresolved V genes and leave the rest unexplained. The sample yields fewer than 650,000 clones; 85% to 90% were counted once. Jointly, the top ten make up roughly 8.3% of the sample. The sample was peripheral blood. The receptors shown here come from a woman aged 45 to 65 with COVID-19, enrolled during active disease.

The chain has TRBV14 and TRBJ2-5; 7 nucleotides align to TRBD1. The CDR3 length is 16 residues. Trimming at V came to 3 bases and at J to 1 base, leaving 8 bases not matched to a gene. Germline V gives CDR1 SGHDN, CDR2 FVKESK. CDR3: CASSQRVGTAQETQYF. As DNA, the CDR3 is TGTGCCAGCAGCCAGAGGGTCGGGACAGCCCAAGAGACCCAGTACTTC.

The chain uses TRBV5-4 and TRBJ1-2, with no clear D. CDR3 length: 14 amino acids. The germline V gene encodes CDR1 SGHNT and CDR2 YYREEE (reference sequence). The V gene lost 3 bases and the J gene lost 8 bases, with 17 bases spanning the gap. The CDR3 DNA reads as TGTGCCAGCAGCTCCCCGGCGGGCGTTGTCGGCTACACCTTC. It codes for CASSSPAGVVGYTF.

The V and J genes are TRBV27 and TRBJ1-2; 7 bases map to TRBD1. From germline, CDR1 is MNHEY and CDR2 SMNVEV (reference sequence). The junction had 9 bases not matched to a gene; V was cut back by 6 bases and J by 14 bases. The CDR3 runs to 11 residues. The CDR3 loop reads CASRGTEGETF. The CDR3 nucleotides read TGTGCCAGCAGGGGGACAGAGGGTGAGACCTTC.

J is TRBJ2-5 and V is TRBV24-1; 12 nucleotides line up with TRBD2. The length of the CDR3 is 17 residues. Germline V gene lookup returns CDR1 KGHDR and CDR2 SFDVKD. V shed 2 bases, J shed 3 bases, and the junction held 6 bases outside the gene matches. The CDR3 coding sequence is TGTGCCACCAGTGATTATGGACTAGCGGGGCCCGAAGAGACCCAGTACTTC. Encoded protein: CATSDYGLAGPEETQYF.

The chain has TRBV5-1 and TRBJ1-1; no reliable D call. V was trimmed by 2 bases and J by 1 base, leaving 9 bases between them. Germline V lookup: CDR1 SGHRS, CDR2 YFSETQ. The CDR3 sequence is 14 residues long. The DNA of the CDR3 is TGCGCCAGCAGCTTAAACAGATGGAACACTGAAGCTTTCTTT. Amino acid sequence: CASSLNRWNTEAFF.